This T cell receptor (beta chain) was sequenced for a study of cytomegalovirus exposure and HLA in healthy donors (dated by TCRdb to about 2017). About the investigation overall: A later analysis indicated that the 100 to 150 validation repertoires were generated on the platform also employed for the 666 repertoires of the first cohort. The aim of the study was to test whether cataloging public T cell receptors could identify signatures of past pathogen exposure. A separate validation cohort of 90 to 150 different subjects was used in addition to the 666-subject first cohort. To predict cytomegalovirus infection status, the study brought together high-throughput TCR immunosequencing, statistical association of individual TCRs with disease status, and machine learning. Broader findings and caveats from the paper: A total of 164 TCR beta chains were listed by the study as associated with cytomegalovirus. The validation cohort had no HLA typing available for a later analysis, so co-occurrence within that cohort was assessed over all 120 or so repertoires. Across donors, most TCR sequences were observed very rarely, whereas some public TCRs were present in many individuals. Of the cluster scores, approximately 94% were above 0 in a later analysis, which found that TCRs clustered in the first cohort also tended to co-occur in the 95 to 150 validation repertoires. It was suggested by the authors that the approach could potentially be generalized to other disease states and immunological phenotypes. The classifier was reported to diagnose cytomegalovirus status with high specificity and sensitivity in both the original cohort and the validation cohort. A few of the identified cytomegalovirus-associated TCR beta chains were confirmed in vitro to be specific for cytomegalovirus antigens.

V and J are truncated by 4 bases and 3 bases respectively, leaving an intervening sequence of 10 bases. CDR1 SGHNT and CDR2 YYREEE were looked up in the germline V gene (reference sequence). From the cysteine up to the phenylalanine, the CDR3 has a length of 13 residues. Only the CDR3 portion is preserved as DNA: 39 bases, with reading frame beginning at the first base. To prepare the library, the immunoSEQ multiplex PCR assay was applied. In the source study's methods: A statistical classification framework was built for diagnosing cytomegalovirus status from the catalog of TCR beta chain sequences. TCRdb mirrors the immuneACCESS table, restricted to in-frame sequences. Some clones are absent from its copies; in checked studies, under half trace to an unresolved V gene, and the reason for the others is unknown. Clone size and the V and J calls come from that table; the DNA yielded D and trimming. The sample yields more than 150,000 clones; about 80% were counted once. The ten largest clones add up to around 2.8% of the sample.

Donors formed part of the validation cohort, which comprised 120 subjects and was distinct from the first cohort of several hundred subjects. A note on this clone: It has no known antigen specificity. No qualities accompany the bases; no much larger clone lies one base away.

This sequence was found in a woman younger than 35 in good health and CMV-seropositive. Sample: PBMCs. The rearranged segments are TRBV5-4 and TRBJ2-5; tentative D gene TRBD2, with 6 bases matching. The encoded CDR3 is CASSAGPEETQYF. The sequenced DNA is TGTGCCAGCAGCGCGGGACCCGAAGAGACCCAGTACTTC. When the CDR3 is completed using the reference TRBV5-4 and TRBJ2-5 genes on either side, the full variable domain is ETGVTQSPTHLIKTRGQQVTLRCSSQSGHNTVSWYQQALGQGPQFIFQYYREEENGRGNFPPRFSGLQFPNYSSELNVNALELDDSALYLCASSAGPEETQYFGPGTRLLVL.